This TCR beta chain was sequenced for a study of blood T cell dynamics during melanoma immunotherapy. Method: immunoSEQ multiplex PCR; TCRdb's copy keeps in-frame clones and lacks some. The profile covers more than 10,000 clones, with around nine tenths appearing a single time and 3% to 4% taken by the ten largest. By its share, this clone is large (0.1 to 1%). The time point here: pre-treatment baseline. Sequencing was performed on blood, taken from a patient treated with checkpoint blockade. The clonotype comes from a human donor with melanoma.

CDR3 DNA sequence: TGTGCCATCAGTGAGTCTATTATTATGGGTAGCTCCTACGAGCAGTACTTC. It specifies CAISESIIMGSSYEQYF. V usage is TRBV10-3 and J usage is TRBJ2-7; D is uncertain. This CDR3 spans 17 amino acids. V lost 0 bases and J 0 bases, leaving 15 bases between the germline ends. In germline, CDR1 is ENHRY, CDR2 SYGVKD.